These T cell receptor beta chains were read from a single sample in a study of response to subunit inactivated influenza vaccine. Each CDR3 protein is one row after TCRdb ran MiXCR on the RT-PCR reads. The repertoire holds hundreds of thousands of distinct CDR3 sequences, with approximately 10% as singletons. These data were likewise used in another study, on T cells expressing NK-cell markers.

Sequencing used PBMCs from blood, obtained on the day of vaccination. These TCRs come from a man over 45 who received an inactivated influenza vaccine. Each CDR3 is given with its conserved first and last residue. The D gene is left open where the match is weak. Rows may omit the clone size; those that give it use once, few, many or a size class.

clone_size j_call v_call d_call cdr3_aa cdr3_nt
NA TRBJ2-7 TRBV7-9 NA CASSSSSQIGQYF TGTGCCAGCAGCTCATCGTCCCAGATCGGGCAGTACTTC
NA TRBJ2-3 TRBV7-6 TRBD2 CASSKIAGETTDTQYF TGTGCCAGCAGCAAAATAGCGGGGGAAACCACAGATACGCAGTATTTT
few TRBJ2-1 TRBV11-2 TRBD2 CASSLVSGRAPEQFF TGTGCCAGCAGCCTTGTCAGCGGGAGGGCCCCTGAGCAGTTCTTC
NA TRBJ2-6 TRBV10-3 NA CAISDPGANVLTF TGTGCCATCAGTGACCCTGGGGCCAACGTCCTGACTTTC
NA TRBJ2-7 TRBV7-6 TRBD2 CASSLRREGQFYEQYF TGTGCCAGCAGCTTACGAAGGGAGGGCCAGTTCTACGAGCAGTACTTC
NA TRBJ1-1 TRBV6-1 NA CASSEAGGKAGKAFF TGTGCCAGCAGTGAAGCTGGTGGTAAGGCAGGAAAAGCTTTCTTT
few TRBJ2-1 TRBV29-1 TRBD1 CSGLGQGLREQFF TGCAGCGGACTGGGACAGGGGCTTCGGGAGCAGTTCTTC
NA TRBJ2-5 TRBV6-2/TRBV6-3 TRBD2 CASSPVGVAGAKEDF TGTGCCAGCAGCCCCGTGGGTGTAGCGGGGGCCAAAGAGGACTTC
NA TRBJ2-4 TRBV7-2 TRBD1 CASSLAGTGIAKNIQYF TGTGCCAGCAGCTTAGCGGGGACAGGGATAGCCAAAAACATTCAGTACTTC
NA TRBJ2-5 TRBV20-1 TRBD1 CSASPGQGRPQYF TGCAGTGCTAGCCCGGGACAGGGGAGACCCCAGTACTTC
many TRBJ1-1 TRBV29-1 NA CSAQRRGTEAFF TGCAGCGCCCAACGCCGTGGTACTGAAGCTTTCTTT
many TRBJ2-1 TRBV2 NA CATQPSRYRSSYNEQFF TGTGCCACCCAGCCTAGCCGATACAGAAGCTCCTACAATGAGCAGTTCTTC
NA TRBJ2-1 TRBV20-1 TRBD2 CSARSLRLAGSAYNEQFF TGCAGTGCTAGGAGCTTGAGACTAGCGGGTTCGGCCTACAATGAGCAGTTCTTC
NA TRBJ2-5 TRBV7-9 TRBD2 CASSPGTSGTETQYF TGTGCCAGCAGCCCCGGGACTAGCGGGACAGAGACCCAGTACTTC
few TRBJ1-6 TRBV20-1 NA CSARDSRNNSPLHF TGCAGTGCTAGAGATAGCCGGAATAATTCACCCCTCCACTTT
NA TRBJ2-7 TRBV4-3 TRBD1 CASSQPWADRHSYEQYF TGCGCCAGCAGCCAACCCTGGGCGGACAGGCACTCCTACGAGCAGTACTTC
many TRBJ2-5 TRBV28 NA CASSFNSQETQYF TGTGCCAGCAGTTTTAACAGCCAAGAGACCCAGTACTTC
NA TRBJ1-3 TRBV4-3 NA CASSQEAALNTTYF TGCGCCAGCAGCCAAGAGGCAGCTTTAAACACCACATATTTT
many TRBJ1-1 TRBV5-1 NA CASSRGGTEAFF TGCGCCAGCTCGCGAGGGGGCACTGAAGCTTTCTTT
NA TRBJ2-2 TRBV5-6 NA CASSSAGVPGGAGELFF TGTGCCAGCAGCTCAGCAGGGGTCCCAGGAGGGGCCGGGGAGCTGTTTTTT
many TRBJ2-7 TRBV29-1 NA CSVAAGQGNIYEQYF TGCAGCGTTGCCGCGGGCCAGGGGAATATATACGAGCAGTACTTC
few TRBJ1-3 TRBV7-8 NA CASSLLEGNTIYF TGTGCCAGCAGCTTACTAGAGGGAAACACCATATATTTT
NA TRBJ2-7 TRBV14 TRBD1 CASSQGTGSFSISYEQYF TGTGCCAGCAGCCAAGGGACAGGGTCTTTTTCCATCTCCTACGAGCAGTACTTC
NA TRBJ2-2 TRBV20-1 NA CSAGHSGELYF TGCAGTGCAGGACATTCCGGGGAGCTGTATTTT
NA TRBJ1-5 TRBV5-5 NA CASSRGRGSGNQPQHF TGTGCCAGCAGCCGAGGACGGGGGTCGGGCAATCAGCCCCAGCATTTT
few TRBJ2-3 TRBV19 NA CASSIVGASTDTQYF TGTGCCAGTAGTATAGTCGGGGCTAGCACAGATACGCAGTATTTT
once TRBJ2-5 TRBV6-5 TRBD2 CASSSTSGSFQTQYF TGTGCCAGCAGTTCGACTAGCGGGAGTTTTCAGACCCAGTACTTC
many TRBJ2-5 TRBV5-1 NA CASSNLGFQETQYF TGCGCCAGCAGCAACCTCGGGTTCCAAGAGACCCAGTACTTC
NA TRBJ1-1 TRBV4-3 NA CASSHGVRMNTEAFF TGCGCCAGCAGCCATGGGGTTAGAATGAACACTGAAGCTTTCTTT
few TRBJ1-4 TRBV6-1 NA CASRPPGRGFNEKLFF TGTGCCAGCAGACCTCCGGGGCGAGGGTTTAATGAAAAACTGTTTTTT
few TRBJ2-5 TRBV24-1 NA CATGGDEFQETQYF TGTGCCACCGGGGGAGACGAATTCCAAGAGACCCAGTACTTC
NA TRBJ2-7 TRBV7-8 TRBD2 CASSPTRGTSGSEQYF TGTGCCAGCAGCCCGACAAGGGGGACTAGCGGGAGTGAGCAGTACTTC
NA TRBJ2-7 TRBV6-5 NA CASSYGQRVSYEQYF TGTGCCAGCAGTTACGGGCAGAGGGTTTCCTACGAGCAGTACTTC
NA TRBJ2-2 TRBV7-9 TRBD2 CASSSPGLGSTGELFF TGTGCCAGCAGCTCCCCGGGACTAGGGTCCACCGGGGAGCTGTTTTTT
few TRBJ2-3 TRBV4-3 NA CASSQEPGLPFTDTQYF TGCGCCAGCAGCCAAGAACCGGGACTCCCGTTCACAGATACGCAGTATTTT